The sequence of this T cell receptor beta chain was determined in a study of OX40 agonist ivuxolimab in advanced cancers. Looking at the study overall: An agonistic anti-OX40 (CD134) antibody, ivuxolimab, was used to treat the patients. Dose-escalation cases comprised hepatocellular carcinoma, melanoma, renal cell or head and neck cancer. Patients were infused with ivuxolimab every 2 weeks at 0.01 to 10 mg/kg.

General observations from the study: At 0.1 to 3.0 mg/kg and by week 6, clonal expansion occurred in CD4+ and CD8+ blood T cells.

Germline V gives CDR1 MNHEY, CDR2 SVGAGI. The CDR3 spans 13 residues. With 2 bases removed from V and 9 bases from J, the gap between germline ends came to 11 bases. Assay used: immunoSEQ multiplex PCR; TCRdb lists only in-frame clones, some missing. Of fewer than 80,000 clones detected, around 86% appear once; the ten largest clones hold 0.5% to 0.8%. Regarding this clone: The antigen is undetermined.

Sample: CD4+ or CD8+ T cells sorted from blood, taken in a trial of the OX40 agonist ivuxolimab. The receptor's source is an adult with an advanced solid tumor such as melanoma, head and neck, liver or kidney cancer. This chain uses TRBV6-5 with TRBJ1-5, with D possibly being TRBD1 (6 bases). CDR3 sequence: CASSYGGAMPQHF. CDR3 nucleotides: TGTGCCAGCAGTTACGGGGGGGCGATGCCCCAGCATTTT.